These T cell receptor beta chains were read from a single sample in a study of CD8 T cells in ankylosing spondylitis. TCRdb recomputed calls from the 5' RACE reads with MiXCR, one row per CDR3 protein. The sample contains about 700,000 distinct CDR3 sequences, around 20% of which appear only once. The sequencing input was blood, either unsorted or a sorted T cell fraction (not recorded which). Receptors were obtained from a male donor with ankylosing spondylitis. CDR3s include the opening cysteine and the closing phenylalanine or tryptophan. The D gene is left open where the match is weak. Not all rows give a size; the values are once, few, many and, for expanded clones, a class.

J: TRBJ2-1
V: TRBV9
size: few
D: TRBD2
DNA: TGTGCCAGCAGCGTCCAAGCGGGGAGCTCCTACAATGAGCAGTTCTTC
CDR3: CASSVQAGSSYNEQFF

J: TRBJ2-7
V: TRBV9
size: few
D: TRBD2
DNA: TGTGCCAGCAGCGTGGCGGGAGGGCCGGGCGAGCAGTACTTC
CDR3: CASSVAGGPGEQYF

J: TRBJ1-1
V: TRBV5-1
size: .
D: .
DNA: TGCGCCAGCAGCTTGGAGCCGGGGATGAACACTGAAGCTTTCTTT
CDR3: CASSLEPGMNTEAFF

J: TRBJ2-1
V: TRBV19
size: .
D: .
DNA: TGTGCCTCGCGACAGGGAGGCAGTGAGCAGTTCTTC
CDR3: CASRQGGSEQFF

J: TRBJ2-2
V: TRBV20-1
size: few
D: .
DNA: TGCAGTGCTGTCAGCCGGGGATGGTACACCGGGGAGCTGTTTTTT
CDR3: CSAVSRGWYTGELFF

J: TRBJ2-1
V: TRBV11-1
size: .
D: TRBD2
DNA: TGTGCCAGCAGCAACCACCCGGGACTAGCGGGAAGCTCCTACAATGAGCAGTTCTTC
CDR3: CASSNHPGLAGSSYNEQFF

J: TRBJ2-3
V: TRBV12-3/TRBV12-4
size: many
D: .
DNA: TGTGCCAGCAGTTTCGGGGGAGGCGCAGATACGCAGTATTTT
CDR3: CASSFGGGADTQYF

J: TRBJ2-2
V: TRBV19
size: .
D: .
DNA: TGTGCCAGTAGTATAGTGGCAGGGTCCACCGGGGAGCTGTTTTTT
CDR3: CASSIVAGSTGELFF

J: TRBJ1-1
V: TRBV12-3/TRBV12-4
size: .
D: .
DNA: TGTGCCAGCAGTTTATGGCAGGGAAAGGGGGACACTGAAGCTTTCTTT
CDR3: CASSLWQGKGDTEAFF

J: TRBJ2-7
V: TRBV20-1
size: .
D: TRBD2
DNA: TGCAGTGCTAGATCTACTAGCGCCTCCTACGAGCAGTACTTC
CDR3: CSARSTSASYEQYF

J: TRBJ1-6
V: TRBV5-4
size: few
D: .
DNA: TGTGCCAGCAGCCCGGACCCGGGGGATTCCACCCTCCACTTT
CDR3: CASSPDPGDSTLHF

J: TRBJ2-5
V: TRBV5-1
size: .
D: .
DNA: TGCGCCAGCAGCTTGGGTTTCGGGAACCAAGAGACCCAGTACTTC
CDR3: CASSLGFGNQETQYF

J: TRBJ2-7
V: TRBV12-3/TRBV12-4
size: many
D: .
DNA: TGTGCCAGCAGTTTTGGGGGCTCCTACGAGCAGTACTTC
CDR3: CASSFGGSYEQYF

J: TRBJ2-2
V: TRBV5-1
size: .
D: TRBD2
DNA: TGCGCCAGCAGCGCGAGCGGGACTACCACCACCGGGGAGCTGTTTTTT
CDR3: CASSASGTTTTGELFF

J: TRBJ1-5
V: TRBV10-3
size: .
D: .
DNA: TGTGCCATCAGTGATCAGAACAGGGAAGCTCAGCCCCAGCATTTT
CDR3: CAISDQNREAQPQHF

J: TRBJ2-1
V: TRBV30
size: few
D: .
DNA: TGTGCCTGGAGGGCGGGGACAGACAATGAGCAGTTCTTC
CDR3: CAWRAGTDNEQFF

J: TRBJ2-3
V: TRBV5-1
size: .
D: TRBD1
DNA: TGCGCCAGCAGCCTGCCCGGGACAGGGGGGACAGATACGCAGTATTTT
CDR3: CASSLPGTGGTDTQYF

J: TRBJ1-1
V: TRBV29-1
size: .
D: .
DNA: TGCAGCGTTGAAGGGGTCAGGGGCACTCCGGGGGCTTTCTTT
CDR3: CSVEGVRGTPGAFF

J: TRBJ2-1
V: TRBV29-1
size: many
D: .
DNA: TGCAGCGTTGTCGGTGAGGGCACCTACAATGAGCAGTTCTTC
CDR3: CSVVGEGTYNEQFF

J: TRBJ2-1
V: TRBV4-1
size: .
D: .
DNA: TGCGCCAGCAGCCAAGGTGGCAGGGGATATGAGCAGTTCTTC
CDR3: CASSQGGRGYEQFF

J: TRBJ2-2
V: TRBV24-1
size: few
D: .
DNA: TGTGCCACCCCTCGACAGACCGCGAACACCGGGGAGCTGTTTTTT
CDR3: CATPRQTANTGELFF

J: TRBJ1-1
V: TRBV11-2
size: few
D: .
DNA: TGTGCCAGCAGCCCACGCTACAACGGAGGGGGAGCTTTCTTT
CDR3: CASSPRYNGGGAFF

J: TRBJ2-7
V: TRBV20-1
size: many
D: TRBD1
DNA: TGCAGTGCCCCTGGGACAGCGAGCTCCTACGAGCAGTACTTC
CDR3: CSAPGTASSYEQYF

J: TRBJ2-7
V: TRBV18
size: few
D: .
DNA: TGTGCCAGCTCACCAAATACAGGCGAGCAGTACTTC
CDR3: CASSPNTGEQYF

J: TRBJ2-3
V: TRBV27
size: .
D: TRBD2
DNA: TGTGCCAGCAGCTGGGTAGCGGGAACAGATACGCAGTATTTT
CDR3: CASSWVAGTDTQYF

J: TRBJ1-1
V: TRBV20-1
size: .
D: .
DNA: TGCAGTGCTAGAGATCTCAGGGGCTTGAACACTGAAGCTTTCTTT
CDR3: CSARDLRGLNTEAFF

J: TRBJ2-1
V: TRBV3-1
size: .
D: .
DNA: TGTGCCAGCAGCGGCAAGGGTATCAACAATGAGCAGTTCTTC
CDR3: CASSGKGINNEQFF

J: TRBJ1-2
V: TRBV12-3/TRBV12-4
size: many
D: .
DNA: TGTGCCAGCAGCAACCTGCGGGGTGGCTACACCTTC
CDR3: CASSNLRGGYTF

J: TRBJ1-2
V: TRBV20-1
size: few
D: .
DNA: TGCAGTGCCCTGGACTCCCCATATGGCTACACCTTC
CDR3: CSALDSPYGYTF

J: TRBJ2-2
V: TRBV7-9
size: .
D: .
DNA: TGTGCCAGCAGCTTCCTACAGACTGCCGGGGAGCTGTTTTTT
CDR3: CASSFLQTAGELFF

J: TRBJ1-1
V: TRBV5-1
size: .
D: TRBD1
DNA: TGCGCCAGCAGCTCTCGGGACAGGAATGAAGCTTTCTTT
CDR3: CASSSRDRNEAFF

J: TRBJ2-2
V: TRBV21-1
size: .
D: .
DNA: TGTGCCAGCAGCCCACGGGAAAGGAACTGGAACACCGGGGAGCTGTTTTTT
CDR3: CASSPRERNWNTGELFF

J: TRBJ2-7
V: TRBV5-1
size: few
D: .
DNA: TGCGCCAGCAGCATAAGGGAGGAGGAGCAGTACTTC
CDR3: CASSIREEEQYF

J: TRBJ2-7
V: TRBV12-3/TRBV12-4
size: .
D: .
DNA: TGTGCCAGCAGTGTCGACATGGGGGGCTACGAGCAGTACTTC
CDR3: CASSVDMGGYEQYF

J: TRBJ2-3
V: TRBV5-6
size: .
D: TRBD2
DNA: TGTGCCAGCAGCACTAGCGTCGGCACAGATACGCAGTATTTT
CDR3: CASSTSVGTDTQYF

J: TRBJ1-4
V: TRBV5-1
size: .
D: TRBD1
DNA: TGCGCCAGCAGCTTGGGGACAGGATCTAAGGAAAAACTGTTTTTT
CDR3: CASSLGTGSKEKLFF

J: TRBJ2-7
V: TRBV10-3
size: .
D: TRBD1
DNA: TGTGCCACCGGACAGGGGGCCTCGGGTTTGTACGAGCAGTACTTC
CDR3: CATGQGASGLYEQYF

J: TRBJ1-1
V: TRBV28
size: few
D: .
DNA: TGTGCCAGCACCCCTCAGGGGAACACTGAAGCTTTCTTT
CDR3: CASTPQGNTEAFF

J: TRBJ1-1
V: TRBV4-1
size: few
D: TRBD1
DNA: TGCGCCAGCAGCCAAGATGAGGCAGGGGGCGCGGACACTGAAGCTTTCTTT
CDR3: CASSQDEAGGADTEAFF